This T cell receptor (beta chain) was retrieved from a study of T-cell reconstitution after alpha-beta-depleted transplantation in children (dated by TCRdb to between 2015 and 2016). In terms of the full investigation: Using TCR repertoire profiling, the study quantitatively followed how T-cell immune reconstitution unfolded in children after TCRalphabeta/CD19-depleted allogeneic hematopoietic cell transplantation. The paper as a whole reports these results and caveats: The apparently early recovery of alphabetaT-cell counts about two months after transplant reportedly depended on only several hundred rapidly expanded clones that came from non-depleted graft cells. The high TCRbeta diversity at day 60 in some patients was ascribed to recipient T cells and intrathymic progenitors that had survived conditioning. Over the following months the frequencies of hyperexpanded clones went down, and after one year T-cell counts and TCRbeta diversity were mostly credited to newly produced T cells.

The CDR3 contains 13 residues, cysteine and phenylalanine counted. This entry keeps only the CDR3 DNA: 39 bases, framed from base 1. CDR1 SNHLY and CDR2 FYNNEI were looked up in the germline V gene. V lost 9 bases and J lost 1 base; the stretch between them is 12 bases long. As for this clonotype: Its antigen is still unknown. No much larger clone exists at a distance of one base, and base qualities are not known.

Explained via the paper, the treatment or condition label denotes: allogeneic hematopoietic cell transplantation with graft depleted of TCRalphabeta T cells and CD19 B cells. The children who served as transplant recipients had been given grafts of TCRalphabeta/CD19-depleted allogeneic hematopoietic cells. Libraries were built with PCR. These reads were obtained on an Illumina HiSeq 2500. Molecular barcoding was employed in the preparation of TCR libraries, with unique molecular identifiers being used to normalize TCRbeta repertoire quantification. TCRdb applied fastp at Q25 and MiXCR to the public reads, then kept only in-frame beta chains. Rows matching on CDR3 protein sequence are summarized as one entry with the most common DNA and genes. This sample gives a few hundred thousand distinct CDR3 sequences in total; 10% of them show up just once. Of the sample, roughly 7% is held by the ten largest clones.

This clonotype was sampled from a boy under two years old with acute myeloid leukemia, due to receive a stem cell transplant. The V gene is TRBV2 and the J gene is TRBJ2-5; a confident D gene designation cannot be given. The source was PBMCs, collected before TCRalphabeta/CD19-depleted stem cell transplant. CDR3 reads: CARSTGFQETQYF. The nucleotide sequence reads TGTGCCAGGTCGACCGGTTTCCAAGAGACCCAGTACTTC.